Listed here is a single TCR beta chain. Relative to its sample, this clonotype is medium-sized (0.01 to 0.1%). This clone's antigen is unknown. No much larger clone is present one base from it, and per-base qualities are unavailable. The data stem from a study of CD4 and CD8 cells across lung adenocarcinoma regions (dated by TCRdb to 2016 to 2019). Regarding the complete study: Intratumor heterogeneity of the T cell receptor repertoire was examined by comparing tumor centers with tumor margins.

Patients with localized lung adenocarcinoma, a subtype of non-small cell lung cancer, were used as donors. The margins of localized lung adenocarcinomas were where the samples came from. For TCR repertoire analysis, CD8+ T cells from tumor tissue were profiled separately from CD4+ T cells. The library was generated by PCR. The sequencer was a HiSeq X Ten. TCRdb reprocessed the public reads (quality trimming at Q25 with fastp, clone calling with MiXCR) and kept in-frame beta chains. Rows matching on CDR3 protein sequence are summarized as one entry with the most common DNA and genes. The sample table contains roughly 10,000 distinct CDR3 sequences; only one count was recorded for roughly 49% of them. 30% to 35% of the sample goes to the ten largest clones. Based on the germline V gene, the CDR1 and CDR2 sequences are MNHNS and SASEGT. V loses 6 bases at its end and J loses 10 bases; junction bases beyond the gene matches: 10. The CDR3 covers 14 residues, taking in both the cysteine and the phenylalanine. Solely the CDR3 DNA is kept, with 42 bases framed from the first base.

The sample was CD8+ T cells from the margin of a lung tumor. The cell subset or site label corresponds to: tumor margin region. The sequence is built from TRBV6-1 and TRBJ2-1; 9 bases in the junction line up with TRBD1. This sequence originates from a male donor with lung adenocarcinoma. The CD4 and CD8 labels of this study may be unreliable. The nucleotides read TGTGCCAGCAGGGAACCGGGACAGGGAGTCGAGCAGTTCTTC. The translation is CASREPGQGVEQFF.